These T cell receptor beta chains were read from a single sample in a study of breast tumors, draining lymph nodes, adjacent tissues. TCRdb re-derived calls from the multiplex PCR reads in MiXCR, one entry per CDR3 protein. The sample holds approximately 140,000 distinct CDR3 sequences, about 31% seen once. Sequenced material: axillary lymph node tissue. Every receptor here comes from a female donor with breast cancer. Some clones in this sample may be carry-over from other donors' samples. Both conserved end residues are part of each CDR3.

v_call	cdr3_length	j_call	cdr3_aa
TRBV6-5	15	TRBJ2-3	CASSYGRGSTDTQYF
TRBV4-3	19	TRBJ1-2	CASSQALPGTGGGWSGYTF
TRBV9	13	TRBJ2-5	CASSVGGQETQYF
TRBV2	13	TRBJ2-1	CASSLTGYNEQFF
TRBV20-1	16	TRBJ1-2	CSARDDGQKVTHGYTF
TRBV7-2	14	TRBJ2-2	CASSLVLGVGELFF
TRBV12-3/TRBV12-4	13	TRBJ2-5	CASRDRGRKTQYF
TRBV20-1	13	TRBJ1-2	CSASQTGGNGYTF
TRBV14	14	TRBJ2-4	CASSHAGAGGVQSF
TRBV7-3	18	TRBJ1-1	CASSKTVGRRVEDTEAFF
TRBV3-1	15	TRBJ1-6	CASSQEGGYNSPLHF
TRBV5-4	14	TRBJ1-6	CASRGAGGNSPLHF
TRBV6-5	14	TRBJ2-3	CASRATRGTDTQYF
TRBV19	16	TRBJ1-5	CASSISEGQRIPPQHF
TRBV6-1	16	TRBJ2-2	CASSETGIPRTGELFF
TRBV4-3	11	TRBJ1-2	CVGGQGLTYTF
TRBV10-3	14	TRBJ1-4	CAISPRDIVEKLFF
TRBV7-2	12	TRBJ1-1	CASSLPRRGAFF
TRBV20-1	14	TRBJ1-3	CSGTAANYGYTIYF
TRBV2	13	TRBJ1-6	CASSDRENSPLHF
TRBV6-5	13	TRBJ1-2	CASRRNRGSGYTF
TRBV7-9	15	TRBJ2-1	CASSSTGTGIDEQFF
TRBV6-1	15	TRBJ2-3	CASTERRAGTDTQYF
TRBV18	16	TRBJ2-6	CASSRTTRQGAYVLTF
TRBV3-1	13	TRBJ1-6	CAGSQQVNSPLHF
TRBV7-9	13	TRBJ2-5	CASSVRQGETQYF
TRBV10-1	12	TRBJ2-7	CASSGGGTEQYF
TRBV3-1	13	TRBJ1-2	CASSPVTADGYTF
TRBV4-1	16	TRBJ2-6	CASSQIQGSGANVLTF